Sequencing of this TCR beta chain was carried out in a study of cytomegalovirus exposure and HLA in healthy donors. Germline V lookup: CDR1 MDHEN, CDR2 SYDVKM. The CDR3 has 13 residues. Trimming took 8 bases from V and 4 from J; bases not matched to a gene: 6. Libraries were prepared by immunoSEQ multiplex PCR; TCRdb keeps only in-frame clonotypes and omits some of them. The sample includes about 110,000 clones, about nine tenths of them seen just once. The sequencing input was PBMCs. The sequence was obtained from a young woman in good health and CMV-seropositive. The chain combines TRBV28 with TRBJ2-7; TRBD1 aligns across 9 bases. The CDR3 protein is CASSGTGLYEQYF. DNA for the CDR3: TGTGCCAGCTCCGGGACAGGGTTATACGAGCAGTACTTC. Based on the CDR3 plus reference TRBV28 and TRBJ2-7, the full variable domain is DVKVTQSSRYLVKRTGEKVFLECVQDMDHENMFWYRQDPGLGLRLIYFSYDVKMKEKGDIPEGYSVSREKKERFSLILESASTNQTSMYLCASSGTGLYEQYFGPGTRLTVT.